What follows is one T cell receptor (beta chain) and its context. The antigen is not known. The sample carries other DNA sequences with the same CDR3. This sample was taken from a study of graft-versus-host responses after intestinal transplantation. Findings and caveats of the study: Association was observed between peak circulating GvH clone levels and early post-transplant HvG declines.

Method: immunoSEQ multiplex PCR; TCRdb's copy keeps in-frame clones and lacks some. The sample includes 90,000 to 150,000 clones, approximately 95% of them seen just once. The CDR3 is 12 amino acids. The germline gives CDR1 SGHNT, CDR2 YENEEA. Trimming took 1 base from V and 1 from J, leaving 2 bases between them. Sequenced here: unstimulated CD8+ T cells sorted from spleen or lymph node cells, sampled before intestinal transplant. The chain carries TRBV11-3 and TRBJ2-7; D not resolved. The source of this sequence is a human donor who received an intestinal transplant. CDR3 region: CASSLGSYEQYF. CDR3 coding DNA: TGTGCCAGCAGCTTAGGGTCCTACGAGCAGTACTTC.